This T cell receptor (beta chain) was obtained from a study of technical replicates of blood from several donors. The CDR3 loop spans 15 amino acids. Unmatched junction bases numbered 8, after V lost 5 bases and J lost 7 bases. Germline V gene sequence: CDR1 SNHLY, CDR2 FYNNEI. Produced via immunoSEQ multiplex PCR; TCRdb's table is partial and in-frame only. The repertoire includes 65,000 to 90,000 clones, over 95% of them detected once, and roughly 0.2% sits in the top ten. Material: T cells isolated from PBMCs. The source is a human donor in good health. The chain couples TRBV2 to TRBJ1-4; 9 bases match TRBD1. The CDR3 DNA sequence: TGTGCCAGCAGTTTCCGGGACAGGGATGGTGAAAAACTGTTTTTT. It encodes CASSFRDRDGEKLFF.